This T cell receptor (beta chain) originates from a study of T-cell reconstitution after alpha-beta-depleted transplantation in children. The study, taken as a whole, reports: Diversity and T-cell counts at one year after transplant derived mostly from new T cells. Several hundred rapidly expanded clones from non-depleted graft cells reportedly supplied alpha-beta T cells about two months post-transplant. Surviving recipient T cells and thymic progenitors accounted for the high day-60 TCRbeta diversity observed in some patients.

It was with unique molecular identifiers that the TCRbeta library was prepared. TCRdb reprocessed the PCR reads with MiXCR, giving one entry per CDR3 protein. The sample contains about 210,000 distinct CDR3 sequences, 17% of which appear only once. Per the germline V gene, CDR1 is KGHSH and CDR2 is LQKENI. The CDR3 sequence is 15 residues long. V shed 4 bases and J shed 5 bases, with 14 bases lying between them. Points on this clonotype: The antigen remains unidentified.

The source is a male patient between 2 and 9 years old who had a stem cell transplant for acute lymphoblastic leukemia, so the T cells may come from the graft donor. The chain joins TRBV18 to TRBJ2-2, with D maybe TRBD2 (5 bases). This material consisted of PBMCs, mostly from graft donor cells, taken 360 days after TCRalphabeta/CD19-depleted stem cell transplant. DNA for the CDR3: TGTGCCAGCTCACTCGACTACCGGGGAACCGGGGAGCTGTTTTTT. The encoded protein is CASSLDYRGTGELFF.